This T cell receptor (beta chain) originates from a study of blood T cells in healthy people across ages. This CDR3 comprises 14 residues. V shed 6 bases, J shed 8 bases, and the junction held 9 bases outside the gene matches. Looked up from germline, CDR1 is SEHNR and CDR2 is FQNEAQ (reference sequence). This clonotype was found a few times. The second PCR ran about 7 to 12 cycles with a sample-barcoded 5' primer and J-beta primers. MiXCR, applied by TCRdb to the 5' RACE reads, yields one record per CDR3 protein. The data hold fewer than 600,000 distinct CDR3 sequences, with approximately 26% observed a single time. This same sample was also part of a study on T cells of mothers and their children. Turning to that study: Primer M1S, used in the second PCR, introduced sample barcodes and 2-4 random nucleotides.

The receptor comes from a boy between 2 and 10 years old in good health. V and J are TRBV7-9 and TRBJ1-4; 7 bases line up with TRBD1. Sequencing used blood. Here the CDR3 DNA reads TGTGCCAGCAGTCACGACAGGGCCGGAGAAAAACTGTTTTTT. Its translation: CASSHDRAGEKLFF.